This T cell receptor (beta chain) was identified in a study of blood T cell repertoires in COVID-19. Study overall: Sites across the United States, Italy and Spain contributed samples from acute and convalescent COVID-19.

In the authors' workflow: Amplification of reference gene primers was used by the study to estimate nucleated cell counts. Clones were sequenced by immunoSEQ multiplex PCR, and TCRdb holds only the in-frame ones, with some missing. That table furnishes V, J and clone size, whereas the DNA furnished D and trimming. The sample has under 200,000 clones; 84% are singletons. The participants were between about 18 and 95 years old and came from about two dozen US areas. The CDR3 consists of 13 residues. Germline V CDR1 and CDR2: MNHEY, SVGAGI. Trimming left V 7 bases short and J 1 base short, with 7 bases between.

The receptor was isolated from a young woman who had been exposed to COVID-19. The rearrangement links TRBV6-5 to TRBJ2-2; D gene ambiguous. Sequenced input: PBMCs or T cells enriched from blood (not recorded which). The CDR3 DNA follows: TGTGCCAGCATTTCACAGAACACCGGGGAGCTGTTTTTT. Its translation is CASISQNTGELFF.